Listed below are T cell receptor beta chains from one sample, sequenced in a study of shared clonotypes between healthy human individuals. TCRdb keeps only in-frame clones here, not all; method: immunoSEQ multiplex PCR. The top ten clones hold under 2% of a sample with 600,000 to 750,000 clones, approximately 77% of them seen once. Sample: memory CD4+ T cells sorted from blood. The receptors derive from a woman in her twenties or thirties in good health. CDR3s include the opening cysteine and the closing phenylalanine or tryptophan. D genes are given only for firm matches. Part of the rows lack a size; the others show once, few, many or a class for expanded clones.

CDR3: CASTGGTSNQPQHF; DNA: TGTGCCAGCACAGGGGGCACGAGCAATCAGCCCCAGCATTTT; V: TRBV2; J: TRBJ1-5; D: TRBD1; size: .
CDR3: CSVERETDTQYF; DNA: TGCAGCGTTGAAAGGGAAACAGATACGCAGTATTTT; V: TRBV29-1; J: TRBJ2-3; D: .; size: .
CDR3: CASSIGNQPQHF; DNA: TGTGCCAGTAGTATAGGCAATCAGCCCCAGCATTTT; V: TRBV19; J: TRBJ1-5; D: .; size: .
CDR3: CASSVGSTLAF; DNA: TGTGCCAGCAGCGTAGGATCCACACTCGCCTTC; V: TRBV9; J: TRBJ1-2; D: .; size: .
CDR3: CASSLRGQETQYF; DNA: TGCGCCAGCAGCCTAAGGGGCCAAGAGACCCAGTACTTC; V: TRBV5-1; J: TRBJ2-5; D: .; size: few
CDR3: CASSQDQRDRLYGYTF; DNA: TGCGCCAGCAGCCAAGATCAGAGGGACAGGTTATATGGCTACACCTTC; V: TRBV4-1; J: TRBJ1-2; D: TRBD1; size: few
CDR3: CASSEYSGAQPQHF; DNA: TGTGCCAGCAGTGAATATTCAGGGGCTCAGCCCCAGCATTTT; V: TRBV25-1; J: TRBJ1-5; D: .; size: .
CDR3: CASSLAAGDYGYTF; DNA: TGTGCCAGCAGCTTGGCCGCAGGGGACTATGGCTACACCTTC; V: TRBV5-8; J: TRBJ1-2; D: .; size: .
CDR3: CASRPGTTNEQFF; DNA: TGTGCCAGCAGACCCGGGACTACCAATGAGCAGTTCTTC; V: TRBV28; J: TRBJ2-1; D: TRBD2; size: .
CDR3: CATSRGGGLANKQETQYF; DNA: TGTGCCACCAGCAGAGGGGGGGGACTAGCGAATAAGCAAGAGACCCAGTACTTC; V: TRBV15; J: TRBJ2-5; D: TRBD2; size: .
CDR3: CASSLYMDLSETQYF; DNA: TGCGCCAGCAGCTTGTATATGGATCTTTCGGAGACCCAGTACTTC; V: TRBV5-1; J: TRBJ2-5; D: .; size: .
CDR3: CASSMGASLANEQFF; DNA: TGTGCCAGTAGTATGGGGGCTAGCCTGGCCAATGAGCAGTTCTTC; V: TRBV19; J: TRBJ2-1; D: .; size: .
CDR3: CASSWGQGEYEQYF; DNA: TGTGCCAGCAGCTGGGGACAGGGGGAATACGAGCAGTACTTC; V: TRBV7-9; J: TRBJ2-7; D: TRBD1; size: .
CDR3: CASSFQGGTEAFF; DNA: TGTGCCAGCAGCTTCCAAGGGGGGACTGAAGCTTTCTTT; V: TRBV5-5; J: TRBJ1-1; D: .; size: .
CDR3: CASSIDPTRAAQHF; DNA: TGTGCCAGTAGTATAGACCCCACTCGGGCGGCCCAGCATTTT; V: TRBV19; J: TRBJ1-5; D: .; size: few
CDR3: CASNRGGDDGGYTF; DNA: TGCGCCAGCAACCGAGGAGGGGATGACGGTGGCTACACCTTC; V: TRBV5-1; J: TRBJ1-2; D: .; size: .
CDR3: CASSRAGSHNEQFF; DNA: TGTGCCAGCAGTAGAGCGGGTAGTCACAATGAGCAGTTCTTC; V: TRBV27; J: TRBJ2-1; D: .; size: .
CDR3: CASSQDKGTSFTGELFF; DNA: TGTGCCAGCAGCCAAGATAAGGGGACTAGCTTTACCGGGGAGCTGTTTTTT; V: TRBV4-2; J: TRBJ2-2; D: TRBD2; size: .
CDR3: CASSLVRQGAWGTDTQYF; DNA: TGTGCCAGCAGCTTAGTCCGACAGGGGGCTTGGGGCACAGATACGCAGTATTTT; V: TRBV7-5; J: TRBJ2-3; D: .; size: .
CDR3: CSVDVRAGELFF; DNA: TGCAGCGTTGACGTGCGGGCCGGGGAGCTGTTTTTT; V: TRBV29-1; J: TRBJ2-2; D: .; size: .
CDR3: CASSLEGSFYEQYF; DNA: TGTGCCAGCAGCTTAGAGGGTAGCTTCTACGAGCAGTACTTC; V: TRBV7-9; J: TRBJ2-7; D: .; size: .
CDR3: CASSAERTGLFTDTQYF; DNA: TGTGCCAGCAGCGCAGAAAGGACAGGCCTATTCACAGATACGCAGTATTTT; V: TRBV9; J: TRBJ2-3; D: TRBD1; size: .
CDR3: CASSSKRGETQYF; DNA: TGTGCCAGCAGCTCGAAGCGTGGAGAGACCCAGTACTTC; V: TRBV5-4; J: TRBJ2-5; D: .; size: many
CDR3: CASSEQSEGNTEAFF; DNA: TGTGCCAGCAGTGAACAGAGCGAGGGAAACACTGAAGCTTTCTTT; V: TRBV6-1; J: TRBJ1-1; D: .; size: many
CDR3: CATSPTVGHYSYEQYF; DNA: TGTGCCACCAGCCCTACTGTTGGACATTACTCCTACGAGCAGTACTTC; V: TRBV15; J: TRBJ2-7; D: .; size: once
CDR3: CASSSSSGQQFF; DNA: TGTGCCAGCAGTTCGTCTAGCGGTCAGCAGTTCTTC; V: TRBV6-6; J: TRBJ2-1; D: TRBD2; size: .
CDR3: CASSGSLYNEQFF; DNA: TGTGCCAGCTCCGGGAGCCTCTACAATGAGCAGTTCTTC; V: TRBV6-4; J: TRBJ2-1; D: .; size: .
CDR3: CASSPTGTEETQYF; DNA: TGCGCCAGCAGCCCGACAGGGACTGAGGAGACCCAGTACTTC; V: TRBV5-1; J: TRBJ2-5; D: .; size: once
CDR3: CASRSGREAGELFF; DNA: TGTGCCAGCAGGAGCGGGAGGGAGGCCGGGGAGCTGTTTTTT; V: TRBV27; J: TRBJ2-2; D: TRBD2; size: .
CDR3: CAISPNSNQPQHF; DNA: TGTGCCATCAGCCCCAATAGCAATCAGCCCCAGCATTTT; V: TRBV10-3; J: TRBJ1-5; D: .; size: .
CDR3: CASSPRKGSYNEQFF; DNA: TGTGCCAGCTCACCACGAAAGGGCTCCTACAATGAGCAGTTCTTC; V: TRBV18; J: TRBJ2-1; D: .; size: .
CDR3: CATSRDREAGLTDTQYF; DNA: TGTGCCACCAGCAGAGATAGGGAAGCGGGGCTCACAGATACGCAGTATTTT; V: TRBV15; J: TRBJ2-3; D: TRBD2; size: once
CDR3: CASRTKLAGATDTQYF; DNA: TGTGCCAGCAGGACTAAACTAGCGGGGGCCACAGATACGCAGTATTTT; V: TRBV11-2; J: TRBJ2-3; D: TRBD2; size: .
CDR3: CASSPGGSSYEQYF; DNA: TGTGCCAGCTCACCAGGCGGGAGCTCCTACGAGCAGTACTTC; V: TRBV18; J: TRBJ2-7; D: TRBD2; size: .
CDR3: CASSYLGLAAYNEQFF; DNA: TGTGCCAGCAGTTACTTGGGACTAGCGGCCTACAATGAGCAGTTCTTC; V: TRBV6-5; J: TRBJ2-1; D: TRBD2; size: .
CDR3: CASSLDGFQPQHF; DNA: TGTGCCAGTAGTCTGGACGGGTTCCAGCCCCAGCATTTT; V: TRBV19; J: TRBJ1-5; D: .; size: many
CDR3: CASSLAAGGADTQYF; DNA: TGTGCCAGCAGCTTAGCAGCGGGAGGAGCAGATACGCAGTATTTT; V: TRBV7-9; J: TRBJ2-3; D: TRBD2; size: many
CDR3: CASTPGQGAGNTIYF; DNA: TGTGCCAGTACGCCGGGACAGGGGGCTGGAAACACCATATATTTT; V: TRBV6-5; J: TRBJ1-3; D: TRBD1; size: .
CDR3: CASSLFRNQPQHF; DNA: TGTGCCAGCAGTTTATTCCGCAATCAGCCCCAGCATTTT; V: TRBV28; J: TRBJ1-5; D: .; size: .
CDR3: CASSQEAILGEKLFF; DNA: TGCGCCAGCAGCCAAGAGGCAATACTAGGAGAAAAACTGTTTTTT; V: TRBV4-1; J: TRBJ1-4; D: .; size: .
CDR3: CATTPGTGGTEAFF; DNA: TGCGCCACCACCCCCGGGACAGGGGGCACTGAAGCTTTCTTT; V: TRBV5-1; J: TRBJ1-1; D: TRBD1; size: .
CDR3: CAIMASGRIGELFF; DNA: TGTGCCATCATGGCTAGCGGGAGGATCGGGGAGCTGTTTTTT; V: TRBV10-3; J: TRBJ2-2; D: TRBD2; size: once
CDR3: CAWSVQLAGGSEQFF; DNA: TGTGCCTGGAGTGTACAGTTAGCGGGAGGCTCTGAGCAGTTCTTC; V: TRBV30; J: TRBJ2-1; D: TRBD2; size: .
CDR3: CASRPTREPSYGYTF; DNA: TGTGCCAGCAGACCTACCAGGGAACCATCATATGGCTACACCTTC; V: TRBV28; J: TRBJ1-2; D: .; size: .
CDR3: CASSGHVGQGEPQYF; DNA: TGTGCCAGCAGCGGCCATGTGGGTCAGGGGGAACCCCAGTACTTC; V: TRBV9; J: TRBJ2-5; D: TRBD1; size: .
CDR3: CASSTGGAGNQPQHF; DNA: TGTGCCAGCAGTACAGGGGGCGCGGGTAATCAGCCCCAGCATTTT; V: TRBV6-1; J: TRBJ1-5; D: TRBD1; size: .
CDR3: CASSLGTGPTDTQYF; DNA: TGTGCCAGCAGTCTAGGGACAGGGCCCACAGATACGCAGTATTTT; V: TRBV28; J: TRBJ2-3; D: TRBD1; size: .
CDR3: CATSRAGTGAIYTGELFF; DNA: TGTGCCACCAGCAGAGCCGGGACAGGGGCGATTTACACCGGGGAGCTGTTTTTT; V: TRBV15; J: TRBJ2-2; D: TRBD1; size: .
CDR3: CASSIGQSSYEQYF; DNA: TGCGCCAGCAGCATAGGACAGTCCTCCTACGAGCAGTACTTC; V: TRBV5-1; J: TRBJ2-7; D: .; size: .
CDR3: CASSPRAGASYEQYF; DNA: TGTGCCAGCTCACCCCGGGCAGGGGCGTCCTACGAGCAGTACTTC; V: TRBV18; J: TRBJ2-7; D: .; size: once
CDR3: CASSSTGTWIHTQYF; DNA: TGTGCCAGCAGCTCAACCGGGACTTGGATTCATACGCAGTATTTT; V: TRBV7-2; J: TRBJ2-3; D: .; size: many
CDR3: CASSQPLRRGTYNEQFF; DNA: TGCGCCAGCAGCCAACCATTACGGCGGGGGACCTACAATGAGCAGTTCTTC; V: TRBV4-1; J: TRBJ2-1; D: TRBD2; size: .
CDR3: CASSLSRGLYNEQFF; DNA: TGTGCCAGCAGTTTATCCCGGGGCCTGTACAATGAGCAGTTCTTC; V: TRBV27; J: TRBJ2-1; D: .; size: few
CDR3: CASSPGQASEQYF; DNA: TGTGCCAGCTCACCCGGACAGGCAAGCGAGCAGTACTTC; V: TRBV18; J: TRBJ2-7; D: TRBD1; size: .
CDR3: CAWSVSRAQPQHF; DNA: TGTGCCTGGAGTGTTAGCAGGGCGCAGCCCCAGCATTTT; V: TRBV30; J: TRBJ1-5; D: .; size: few